This T cell receptor beta chain was identified in a study of blood T cell repertoires in COVID-19. Germline loops: CDR1 SNHLY, CDR2 FYNNEI. After removal of 6 bases from V and 1 base from J, the junction contained 5 bases not matched to a gene. CDR3 size: 15 residues. This clone was seen at least ten times. TCRdb's copy holds only in-frame clones and misses some; the assay was immunoSEQ multiplex PCR. This sample has 100,000 to 150,000 clones, with almost 80% found just once. This TCR was recovered from a human donor in a cohort sampled during active COVID-19. J is TRBJ1-3 and V is TRBV2, with 8 positions matching TRBD1. The specimen was peripheral blood. As DNA, the CDR3 is TGTGCCAGCAGGACAGGGGTTTTTTCTGGAAACACCATATATTTT. This gives the protein CASRTGVFSGNTIYF.